A single sample gave rise to the 14 T cell receptor beta chains below, sequenced in a study of control samples from healthy donors and cancer patients. Sequenced by immunoSEQ multiplex PCR; TCRdb stores in-frame clones only, minus some. The table has about 130,000 clones, about 92% seen once. The specimen sequenced was PBMCs. The receptors derive from an elderly man with head and neck cancer.

The chain recombines TRBV16 with TRBJ1-1, with a possible D match to TRBD1 (6 bases). V lost 4 bases to trimming and J lost 4 bases, with 16 bases between them. This CDR3 has 15 residues. The germline CDR1 and CDR2 sequences are KGHSY and FQNENV. CDR3 amino acids: CASSPSWGGATEAFF. The CDR3 DNA follows: TGTGCCAGCAGCCCCTCCTGGGGGGGGGCCACTGAAGCTTTCTTT. Drawing the rest from reference TRBV16 and TRBJ1-1, the complete variable domain is GEEVAQTPKHLVRGEGQKAKLYCAPIKGHSYVFWYQQVLKNEFKFLISFQNENVFDETGMPKERFSAKCLPNSPCSLEIQATKLEDSAVYFCASSPSWGGATEAFFGQGTRLTVV.

The chain couples TRBV6-5 to TRBJ1-2; tentatively, D is TRBD1 (5 bases). The CDR3 runs 14 residues. Trimming removed 7 bases from V and 2 bases from J, with 14 bases in between. Germline values: CDR1 MNHEY, CDR2 SVGAGI. As DNA, the CDR3 is TGTGCCAGCACCATACAGGTACCCAACTATGGCTACACCTTC. Protein sequence: CASTIQVPNYGYTF.

The CDR3 here is CASSPRTGASTDTQYF. CDR3 DNA sequence: TGTGCCAGCAGCCCGAGGACAGGTGCTAGCACAGATACGCAGTATTTT. The chain employs TRBV11-3 and TRBJ2-3; 7 positions match TRBD1. This CDR3 spans 16 amino acids. Germline values: CDR1 SGHNT, CDR2 YENEEA. Losses at the gene ends were 5 bases for V and 0 bases for J; bases not matched to a gene: 8. Full variable domain (remainder filled in from reference TRBV11-3 and TRBJ2-3): EAGVVQSPRYKIIEKKQPVAFWCNPISGHNTLYWYLQNLGQGPELLIRYENEEAVDDSQLPKDRFSAERLKGVDSTLKIQPAELGDSAVYLCASSPRTGASTDTQYFGPGTRLTVL.

The CDR3 DNA is TGTGCCAGCAGTATTCGCGGACAGGGACGCTCTGGGGCCAACGTCCTGACTTTC. Translating it yields CASSIRGQGRSGANVLTF. The gene calls are TRBV2 and TRBJ2-6; 8 positions match TRBD1. Germline CDR1 is SNHLY and CDR2 is FYNNEI. The CDR3 contains 18 residues. V lost 5 bases to trimming and J lost 0 bases; unmatched junction nucleotides: 9.

The chain joins TRBV12-3 or TRBV12-4 to TRBJ1-2, with D perhaps TRBD1 (6 bases). This CDR3 spans 13 amino acids. V lost 3 bases, J lost 6 bases, and 11 bases lay in between. CDR3 nucleotide sequence: TGTGCCAGCAGTTTTAACAGGGTTGATGGCTACACCTTC. Protein sequence: CASSFNRVDGYTF.

The chain joins TRBV4-3 to TRBJ2-7; TRBD2 matches 10 bases. Germline V gives CDR1 LGHNA, CDR2 YSLEER. This CDR3 region has 15 residues. Trimming removed 0 bases from V and 2 bases from J; junction bases left unmatched: 1. The CDR3 spells CASSQDSGGTYEQYF. CDR3 sequence (DNA): TGCGCCAGCAGCCAAGATAGCGGGGGGACCTACGAGCAGTACTTC.

As for this clone: Other DNA sequences from this sample encode an identical CDR3 as well. The V and J genes are TRBV27 and TRBJ2-7, with 7 bases aligning to TRBD1. Germline loops: CDR1 MNHEY, CDR2 SMNVEV (reference sequence). This CDR3 contains 14 residues. Trimming took 5 bases from V and 1 from J; bases not matched to a gene: 5. The CDR3: CASSRQGPSYEQYF. In DNA form, the CDR3 reads TGTGCCAGCAGTCGACAGGGCCCTTCCTACGAGCAGTACTTC.

This clone was counted a single time. This chain connects TRBV2 to TRBJ1-3, with D maybe TRBD1 (5 bases). Germline V lookup: CDR1 SNHLY, CDR2 FYNNEI. Trimming cost V 4 bases and J 11 bases, with 21 bases left between them. CDR3 size: 15 residues. CDR3 sequence reads: CASSGLRDATRSIYF. DNA for the CDR3: TGTGCCAGCAGTGGACTCCGGGACGCCACGCGGTCCATATATTTT.

This chain joins TRBV30 and TRBJ1-2; perhaps TRBD1 as D (6 bases). The V end was cut by 1 base, the J end by 6 bases, with 15 bases between. The germline V gene has CDR1 GTSNPN and CDR2 SVGIG (reference sequence). The CDR3 totals 14 residues. The CDR3 is CAWSGGTRGHGYTF. In DNA form, the CDR3 reads TGTGCCTGGAGTGGGGGGACCCGGGGGCATGGCTACACCTTC.

V usage is TRBV15 and J usage is TRBJ1-2, with D perhaps TRBD1 (6 bases). The CDR3 covers 15 residues. Trimming cost V 5 bases and J 5 bases, with 18 bases left between them. CDR1 is LNHNV and CDR2 is YYDKDF in the germline V gene (reference sequence). The CDR3 nucleotides read TGTGCCACCAGCGAAGGGACGCGAGGGGGGTATGGCTACACCTTC. This encodes CATSEGTRGGYGYTF.

CDR3 nucleotides: TGTGCCAGCAGTGAGAGTCAGGTCGGTGGGGAGCTGTTTTTT. Its protein product is CASSESQVGGELFF. This rearrangement joins TRBV2 to TRBJ2-2, with D uncertain. Trimming removed 3 bases at V and 8 bases at J, with 13 bases between. CDR3 length: 14 residues. The germline V gene has CDR1 SNHLY and CDR2 FYNNEI.

This chain connects TRBV10-3 to TRBJ2-3; D is possibly TRBD1 or TRBD2 (7 bases each). Deletions cut 3 bases from V and 7 bases from J, with 14 bases between. Germline V gene lookup returns CDR1 ENHRY and CDR2 SYGVKD. The CDR3 runs 14 residues. The CDR3 DNA reads as TGTGCCATCAGTGATGGGCAGGGGGGGAATACGCAGTATTTT. It yields the protein CAISDGQGGNTQYF.

The chain has TRBV12-3 or TRBV12-4 and TRBJ1-1; the D is unclear. CDR3 size: 13 residues. The V end was cut by 3 bases, the J end by 4 bases, with 9 bases between. The CDR3 region has the DNA TGTGCCAGCAGTTTGGAACAGAGCACTGAAGCTTTCTTT. Amino acid sequence: CASSLEQSTEAFF.

V gene TRBV6-5 combines with J gene TRBJ2-7; 8 nucleotides line up with TRBD2. CDR1 is MNHEY and CDR2 is SVGAGI in the germline V gene. The J segment lost 3 bases and the V segment lost 6 bases, leaving 7 bases of the junction unmatched. The CDR3 loop spans 14 amino acids. CDR3: CASSRAGAFYEQYF. The CDR3 nucleotides read TGTGCCAGCAGCCGAGCGGGGGCCTTCTACGAGCAGTACTTC.